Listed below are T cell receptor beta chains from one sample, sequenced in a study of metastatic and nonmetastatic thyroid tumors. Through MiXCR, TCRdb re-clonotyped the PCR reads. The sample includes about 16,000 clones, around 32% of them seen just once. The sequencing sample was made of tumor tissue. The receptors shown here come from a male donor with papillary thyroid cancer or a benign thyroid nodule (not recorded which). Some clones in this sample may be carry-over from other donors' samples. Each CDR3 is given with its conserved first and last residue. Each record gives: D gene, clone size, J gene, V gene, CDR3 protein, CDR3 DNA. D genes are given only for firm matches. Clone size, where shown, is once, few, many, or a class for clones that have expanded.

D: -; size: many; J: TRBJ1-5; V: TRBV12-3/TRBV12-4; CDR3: CAPQEMGGHRPQHF; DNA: TGTGCCCCGCAAGAGATGGGGGGTCATCGGCCCCAGCATTTT
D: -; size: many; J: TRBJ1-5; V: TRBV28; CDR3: CASRKGSLPVSNQPQHF; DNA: TGTGCCAGCAGGAAGGGGAGCTTACCGGTTAGCAATCAGCCCCAGCATTTT
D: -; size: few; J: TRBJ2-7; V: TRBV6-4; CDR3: CASRGWHEQYF; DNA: TGTGCCAGCAGAGGGTGGCACGAGCAGTACTTC
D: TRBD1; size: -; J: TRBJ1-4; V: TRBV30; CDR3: CAWSVVPGQGLNEKLFF; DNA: TGTGCCTGGAGTGTCGTCCCGGGACAGGGTCTAAATGAAAAACTGTTTTTT
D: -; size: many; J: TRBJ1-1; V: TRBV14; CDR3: CASSQAGQRATEAFF; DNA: TGTGCCAGCAGCCAAGCCGGACAGAGGGCCACTGAAGCTTTCTTT
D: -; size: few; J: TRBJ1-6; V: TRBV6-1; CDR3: CASRERQTPNSPLHF; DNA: TGTGCCAGCAGAGAGAGACAGACCCCTAATTCACCCCTCCACTTT
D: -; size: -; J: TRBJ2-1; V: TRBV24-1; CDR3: CATSEGASSYNEQFF; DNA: TGTGCCACCAGTGAGGGAGCGAGCTCCTACAATGAGCAGTTCTTC
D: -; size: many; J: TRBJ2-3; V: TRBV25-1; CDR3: CASSATPQYTDMQYF; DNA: TGTGCCAGCAGTGCCACCCCCCAATACACAGATATGCAGTATTTT
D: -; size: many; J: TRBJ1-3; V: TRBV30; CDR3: CAWSDRSSGNTIYF; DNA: TGTGCCTGGAGTGACAGGAGCTCTGGAAACACCATATATTTT
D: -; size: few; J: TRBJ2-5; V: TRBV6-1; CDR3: CASSSWGKEETQYF; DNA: TGTGCCAGCAGTAGCTGGGGGAAGGAAGAGACCCAGTACTTC
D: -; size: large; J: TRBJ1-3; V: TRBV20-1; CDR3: CSAADVVGNQGNTIYF; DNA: TGCAGTGCTGCCGACGTGGTCGGGAATCAAGGAAACACCATATATTTT
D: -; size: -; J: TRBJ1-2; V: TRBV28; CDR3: CASSSDTYGYTF; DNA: TGTGCCAGCAGTTCGGACACTTATGGCTACACCTTC
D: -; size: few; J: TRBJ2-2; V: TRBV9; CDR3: CASSVGFGTGELFF; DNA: TGTGCCAGCAGCGTAGGATTTGGAACCGGGGAGCTGTTTTTT
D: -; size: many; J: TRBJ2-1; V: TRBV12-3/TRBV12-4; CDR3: CASSRSGDDEQFF; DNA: TGTGCCAGCAGTCGTTCAGGGGACGATGAGCAGTTCTTC
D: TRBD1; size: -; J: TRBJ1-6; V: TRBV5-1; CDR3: CASSSHRDRGDSPLHF; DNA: TGCGCCAGCAGCTCACACCGGGACAGGGGAGATTCACCCCTCCACTTT
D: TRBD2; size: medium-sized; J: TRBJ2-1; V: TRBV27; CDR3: CASSLPTSGRVPYNEQFF; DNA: TGTGCCAGCAGTTTGCCTACTAGCGGGAGGGTCCCCTACAATGAGCAGTTCTTC
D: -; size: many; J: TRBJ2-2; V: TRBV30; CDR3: CAWTVGGSDTGELFF; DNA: TGTGCCTGGACCGTGGGGGGCTCGGACACCGGGGAGCTGTTTTTT
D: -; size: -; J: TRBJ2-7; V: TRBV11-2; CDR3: CASSPQVGGSYEQYF; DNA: TGTGCCAGCAGCCCCCAGGTCGGAGGCTCCTACGAGCAGTACTTC
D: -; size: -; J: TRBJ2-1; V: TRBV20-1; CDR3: CSAREGGISHEQFF; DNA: TGCAGTGCTAGAGAAGGAGGGATCTCGCATGAGCAGTTCTTC
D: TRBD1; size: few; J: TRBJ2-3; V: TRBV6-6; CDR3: CASSLLGFQGARGDTQYF; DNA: TGTGCCAGCAGCCTACTAGGGTTCCAGGGGGCAAGGGGCGATACGCAGTATTTT
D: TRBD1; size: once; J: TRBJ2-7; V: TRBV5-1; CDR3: CASSSSGTGVYEQYF; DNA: TGCGCCAGCAGCTCCTCCGGGACAGGGGTCTACGAGCAGTACTTC
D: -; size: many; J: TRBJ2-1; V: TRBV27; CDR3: CASSLRAAGFPYNEQFF; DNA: TGTGCCAGCAGTTTACGTGCGGCGGGGTTTCCTTACAATGAGCAGTTCTTC
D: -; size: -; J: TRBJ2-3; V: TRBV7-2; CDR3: CASSLARFGRPTSTDTQYF; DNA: TGTGCCAGCAGCTTAGCGCGTTTTGGACGGCCGACTAGCACAGATACGCAGTATTTT
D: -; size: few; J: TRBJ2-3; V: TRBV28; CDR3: CASSLALTDTQYF; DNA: TGTGCCAGCAGTTTAGCGCTCACAGATACGCAGTATTTT
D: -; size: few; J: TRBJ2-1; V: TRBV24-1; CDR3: CATSDSWETSYNEQFF; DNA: TGTGCCACCAGTGATTCGTGGGAGACCTCCTACAATGAGCAGTTCTTC
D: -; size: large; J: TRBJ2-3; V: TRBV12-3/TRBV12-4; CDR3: CASSRQGSTDTQYF; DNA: TGTGCCAGCAGCCGGCAGGGGAGCACAGATACGCAGTATTTT
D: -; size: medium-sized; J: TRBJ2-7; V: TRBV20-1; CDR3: CSARGPPGHSYEQYF; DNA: TGCAGTGCTAGGGGCCCGCCCGGGCACTCCTACGAGCAGTACTTC
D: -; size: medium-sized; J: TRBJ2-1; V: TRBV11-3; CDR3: CASSLGGGWGEQFF; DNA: TGTGCCAGCAGCTTAGGCGGGGGCTGGGGTGAGCAGTTCTTC
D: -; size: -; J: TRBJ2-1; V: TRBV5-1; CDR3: CASSSLGNEQFF; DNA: TGCGCCAGCAGCTCCCTCGGGAATGAGCAGTTCTTC
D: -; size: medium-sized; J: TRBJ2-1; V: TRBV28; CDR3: CASSLSPPGSHEQFF; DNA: TGTGCCAGCAGTTTATCCCCCCCAGGATCCCATGAGCAGTTCTTC
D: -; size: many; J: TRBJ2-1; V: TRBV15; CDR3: CATSRDRGRRNEQFF; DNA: TGTGCCACCAGCAGAGATCGCGGCAGGCGCAATGAGCAGTTCTTC
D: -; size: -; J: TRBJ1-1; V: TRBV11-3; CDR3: CASSLQGNTEAFF; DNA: TGTGCCAGCAGCCTACAGGGGAACACTGAAGCTTTCTTT
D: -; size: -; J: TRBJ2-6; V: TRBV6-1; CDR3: CASSEWRTGANVLTF; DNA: TGTGCCAGCAGTGAATGGCGGACTGGGGCCAACGTCCTGACTTTC
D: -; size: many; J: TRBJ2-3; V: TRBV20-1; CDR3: CSAREGGDPQQYF; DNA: TGCAGTGCTAGGGAGGGCGGGGACCCTCAGCAGTATTTT
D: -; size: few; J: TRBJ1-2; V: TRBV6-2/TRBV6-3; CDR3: CASRKGGNYGYTF; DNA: TGTGCCAGCAGAAAGGGGGGAAACTATGGCTACACCTTC
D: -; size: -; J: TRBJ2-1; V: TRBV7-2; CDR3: CASSLGGRAGSEQFF; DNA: TGTGCCAGCAGCTTAGGGGGTAGGGCGGGATCTGAGCAGTTCTTC
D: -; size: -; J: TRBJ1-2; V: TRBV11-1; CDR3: CASSPSPDGYTF; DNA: TGTGCCAGCAGCCCAAGTCCAGATGGCTACACCTTC
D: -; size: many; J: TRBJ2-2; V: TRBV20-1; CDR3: CSARVGGSTGELFF; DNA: TGCAGTGCTAGAGTAGGTGGAAGCACCGGGGAGCTGTTTTTT
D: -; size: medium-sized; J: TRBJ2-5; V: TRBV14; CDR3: CASSQETRGTQYF; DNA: TGTGCCAGCAGCCAAGAAACTAGGGGGACCCAGTACTTC
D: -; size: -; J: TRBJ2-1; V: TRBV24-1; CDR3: CATSGSVNEQFF; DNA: TGTGCCACCAGTGGATCGGTCAATGAGCAGTTCTTC
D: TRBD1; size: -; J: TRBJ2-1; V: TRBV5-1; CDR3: CASTIGDSSYNEQFF; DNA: TGCGCCAGCACCATTGGGGACAGCTCCTACAATGAGCAGTTCTTC
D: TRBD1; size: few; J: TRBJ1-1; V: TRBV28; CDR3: CASSFFRTGNTEAFF; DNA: TGTGCCAGCAGTTTTTTCCGGACAGGGAACACTGAAGCTTTCTTT
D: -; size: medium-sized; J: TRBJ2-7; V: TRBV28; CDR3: CASSFRGLFYEQYF; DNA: TGTGCCAGCAGTTTCAGGGGTTTATTCTACGAGCAGTACTTC
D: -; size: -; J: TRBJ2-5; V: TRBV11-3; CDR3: CASSLIVQETQYF; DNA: TGTGCCAGCAGCTTAATTGTCCAAGAGACCCAGTACTTC
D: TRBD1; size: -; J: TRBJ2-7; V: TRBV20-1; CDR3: CSARRVFWDSNSGEQYF; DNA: TGCAGTGCCCGGCGGGTATTTTGGGACAGTAACAGCGGCGAGCAGTACTTC